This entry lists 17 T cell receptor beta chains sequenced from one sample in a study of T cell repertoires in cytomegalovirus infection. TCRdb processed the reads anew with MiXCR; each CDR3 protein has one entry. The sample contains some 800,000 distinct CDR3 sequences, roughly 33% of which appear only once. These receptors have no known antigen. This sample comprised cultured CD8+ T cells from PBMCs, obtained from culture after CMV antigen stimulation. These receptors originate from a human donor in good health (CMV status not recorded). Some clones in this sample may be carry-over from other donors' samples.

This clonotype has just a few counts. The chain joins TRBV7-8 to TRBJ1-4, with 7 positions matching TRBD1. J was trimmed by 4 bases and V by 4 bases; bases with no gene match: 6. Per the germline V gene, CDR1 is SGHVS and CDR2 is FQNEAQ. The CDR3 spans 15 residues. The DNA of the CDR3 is TGTGCCAGCAGCTGGGCGACAGGGATTAATGAAAAACTGTTTTTT. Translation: CASSWATGINEKLFF. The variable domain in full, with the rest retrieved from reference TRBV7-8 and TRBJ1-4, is GAGVSQSPRYKVAKRGQDVALRCDPISGHVSLFWYQQALGQGPEFLTYFQNEAQLDKSGLPSDRFFAERPEGSVSTLKIQRTQQEDSAVYLCASSWATGINEKLFFGSGTQLSVL.

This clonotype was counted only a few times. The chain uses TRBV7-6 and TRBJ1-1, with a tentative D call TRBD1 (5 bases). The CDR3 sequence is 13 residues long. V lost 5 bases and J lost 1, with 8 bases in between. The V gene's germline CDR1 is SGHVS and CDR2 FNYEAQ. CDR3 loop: CASSKGRNTEAFF. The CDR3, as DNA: TGTGCCAGCAGCAAGGGGCGGAACACTGAAGCTTTCTTT.

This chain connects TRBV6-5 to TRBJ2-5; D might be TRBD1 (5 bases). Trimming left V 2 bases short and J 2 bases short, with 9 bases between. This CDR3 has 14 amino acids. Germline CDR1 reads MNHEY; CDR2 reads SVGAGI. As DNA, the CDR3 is TGTGCCAGCAGTTACAGGGGTGCGCAAGAGACCCAGTACTTC. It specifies CASSYRGAQETQYF.

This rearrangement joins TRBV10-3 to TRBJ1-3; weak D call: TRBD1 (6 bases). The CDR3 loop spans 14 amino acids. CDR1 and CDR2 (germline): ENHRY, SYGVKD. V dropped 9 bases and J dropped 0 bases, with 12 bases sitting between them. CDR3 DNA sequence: TGTGCCATAAGGGGGGAGAGCTCTGGAAACACCATATATTTT. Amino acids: CAIRGESSGNTIYF.

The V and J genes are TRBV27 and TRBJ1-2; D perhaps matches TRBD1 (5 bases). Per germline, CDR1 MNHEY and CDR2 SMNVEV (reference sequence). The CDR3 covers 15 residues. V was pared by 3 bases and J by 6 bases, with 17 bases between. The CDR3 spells CASSFGGEGFHGYTF. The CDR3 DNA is TGTGCCAGCAGTTTCGGAGGGGAAGGGTTTCATGGCTACACCTTC.

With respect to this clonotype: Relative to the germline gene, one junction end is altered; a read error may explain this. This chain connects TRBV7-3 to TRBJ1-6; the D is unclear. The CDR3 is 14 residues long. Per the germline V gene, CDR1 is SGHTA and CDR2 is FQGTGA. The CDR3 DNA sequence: TGTGCCAGCAGCTTAAGCCAGAGCGATTCATCCCTCCACTTT. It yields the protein CASSLSQSDSSLHF.

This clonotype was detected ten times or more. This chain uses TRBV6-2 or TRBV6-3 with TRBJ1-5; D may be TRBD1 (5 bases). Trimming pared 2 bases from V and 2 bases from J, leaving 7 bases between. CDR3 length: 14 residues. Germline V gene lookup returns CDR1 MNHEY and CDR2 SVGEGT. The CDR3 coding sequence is TGTGCCAGCAGTTACAGCAGGGGCAATCAGCCCCAGCATTTT. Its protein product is CASSYSRGNQPQHF.

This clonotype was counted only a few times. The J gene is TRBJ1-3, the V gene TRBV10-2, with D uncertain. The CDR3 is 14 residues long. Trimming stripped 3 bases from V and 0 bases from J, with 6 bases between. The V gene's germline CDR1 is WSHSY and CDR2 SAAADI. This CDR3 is CASSDSASGNTIYF. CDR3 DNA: TGCGCCAGCAGTGATTCGGCCTCTGGAAACACCATATATTTT.

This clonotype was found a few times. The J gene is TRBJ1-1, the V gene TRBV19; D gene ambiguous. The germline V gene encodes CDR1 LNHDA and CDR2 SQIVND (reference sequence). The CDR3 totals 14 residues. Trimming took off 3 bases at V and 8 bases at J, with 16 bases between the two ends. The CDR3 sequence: CASSISPGAVEAFF. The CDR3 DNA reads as TGTGCCAGTAGTATTTCACCGGGAGCTGTAGAAGCTTTCTTT.

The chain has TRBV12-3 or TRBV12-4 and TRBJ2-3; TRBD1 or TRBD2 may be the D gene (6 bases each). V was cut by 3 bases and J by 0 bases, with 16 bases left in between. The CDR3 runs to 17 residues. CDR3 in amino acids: CASSFIGGPSSTDTQYF. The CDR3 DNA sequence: TGTGCCAGCAGTTTTATTGGGGGGCCCTCTAGCACAGATACGCAGTATTTT.

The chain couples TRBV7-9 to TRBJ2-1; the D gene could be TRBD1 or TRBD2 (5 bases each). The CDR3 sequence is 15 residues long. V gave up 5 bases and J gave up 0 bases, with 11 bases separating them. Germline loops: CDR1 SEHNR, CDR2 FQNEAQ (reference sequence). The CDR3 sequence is CASSLGEASYNEQFF. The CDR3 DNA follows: TGTGCCAGCAGCCTGGGGGAAGCCTCCTACAATGAGCAGTTCTTC.

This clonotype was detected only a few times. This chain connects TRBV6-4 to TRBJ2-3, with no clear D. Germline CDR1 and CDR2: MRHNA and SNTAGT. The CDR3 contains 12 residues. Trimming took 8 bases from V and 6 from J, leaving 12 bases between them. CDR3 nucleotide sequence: TGTGCCAGCGGAGAGGACCCCGATACGCAGTATTTT. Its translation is CASGEDPDTQYF.

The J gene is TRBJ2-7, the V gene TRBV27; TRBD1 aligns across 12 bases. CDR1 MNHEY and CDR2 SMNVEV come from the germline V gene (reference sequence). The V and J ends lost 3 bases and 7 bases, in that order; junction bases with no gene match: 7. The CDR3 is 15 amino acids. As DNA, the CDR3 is TGTGCCAGCAGTTTGTCCGGGACAGGGGGCATGGAGCAGTACTTC. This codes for CASSLSGTGGMEQYF.

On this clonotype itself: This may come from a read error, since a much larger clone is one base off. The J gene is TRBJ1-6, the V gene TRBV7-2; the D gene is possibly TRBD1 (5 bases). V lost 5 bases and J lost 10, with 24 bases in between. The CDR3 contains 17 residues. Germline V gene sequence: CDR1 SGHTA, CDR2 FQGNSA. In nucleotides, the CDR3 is TGTGCCAGCAGCCTAAATCCGGGATCTTGGCCAGGGTCACCCCTCCACTTT. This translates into CASSLNPGSWPGSPLHF. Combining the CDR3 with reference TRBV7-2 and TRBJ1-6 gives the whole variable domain GAGVSQSPSNKVTEKGKDVELRCDPISGHTALYWYRQSLGQGLEFLIYFQGNSAPDKSGLPSDRFSAERTGGSVSTLTIQRTQQEDSAVYLCASSLNPGSWPGSPLHFGNGTRLTVT.

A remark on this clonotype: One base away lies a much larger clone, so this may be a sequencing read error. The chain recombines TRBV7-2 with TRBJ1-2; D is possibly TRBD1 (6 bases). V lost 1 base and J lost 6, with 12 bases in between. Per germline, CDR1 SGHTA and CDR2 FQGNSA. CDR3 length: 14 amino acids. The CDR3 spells CASSLVLGGDGYTF. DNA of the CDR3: TGTGCCAGCAGCTTAGTGCTTGGGGGCGATGGCTACACCTTC.

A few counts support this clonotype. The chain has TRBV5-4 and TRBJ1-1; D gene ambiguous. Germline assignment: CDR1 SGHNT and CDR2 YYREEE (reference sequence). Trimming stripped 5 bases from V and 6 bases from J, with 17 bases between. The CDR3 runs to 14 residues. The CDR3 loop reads CASSYQMGSAEAFF. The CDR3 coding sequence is TGTGCCAGCAGTTATCAAATGGGTTCGGCTGAAGCTTTCTTT.

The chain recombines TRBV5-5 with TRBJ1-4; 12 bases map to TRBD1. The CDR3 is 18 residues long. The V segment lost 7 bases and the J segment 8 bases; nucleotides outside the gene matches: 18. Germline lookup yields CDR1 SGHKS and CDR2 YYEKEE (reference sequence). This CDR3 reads CASGPNPGQGAVWEKLFF. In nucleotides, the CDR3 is TGTGCCAGCGGCCCGAATCCGGGACAGGGGGCTGTTTGGGAAAAACTGTTTTTT.